This T cell receptor (beta chain) was obtained from a study of early T cells in non-severe SARS-CoV-2 infection. Study findings and constraints: Using VDJdb, the matching emphasized anti-spike CD8 responses while missing private and CD4 specificities.

CDR3 size: 15 residues. Germline V gives CDR1 GTSNPN, CDR2 SVGIG (reference sequence). V shed 4 bases and J 5 bases; nucleotides not matched to a gene: 9. To note about this clonotype: Antigen: not known.

Attachment of unique molecular identifiers was made to individual cDNA molecules. TCRdb ran MiXCR on the 5' RACE reads and lists one entry per CDR3 protein. The data hold some 34,000 distinct CDR3 sequences, with roughly 6.6% observed a single time. Sequenced here: whole blood, sampled at baseline. This rearrangement joins TRBV30 to TRBJ1-3, with TRBD1 identical over 9 bases. The sequence was obtained from an adult who was a healthcare worker with PCR-confirmed SARS-CoV-2 infection or an uninfected control (not recorded which). CDR3 coding DNA: TGTGCCTGGACTCGCGGGACAGGGACGCGAAACACCATATATTTT. Amino acids: CAWTRGTGTRNTIYF. The full variable domain, with the rest looked up from reference TRBV30 and TRBJ1-3, is SQTIHQWPATLVQPVGSPLSLECTVEGTSNPNLYWYRQAAGRGLQLLFYSVGIGQISSEVPQNLSASRPQDRQFILSSKKLLLSDSGFYLCAWTRGTGTRNTIYFGEGSWLTVV.